One and the same sample provided the 10 T cell receptor beta chains below, sequenced in a study of cytomegalovirus exposure and HLA in healthy donors. PCR primers comprised 60 Vbeta and 13 Jbeta primers. This table comes from immunoSEQ multiplex PCR, and its TCRdb copy is limited to in-frame clones, with some not included. The sample records approximately 170,000 clones, roughly 77% being singletons. The sample was PBMCs. These receptor sequences come from a woman aged 25-40 years in good health and CMV-seropositive.

The V and J genes are TRBV5-1 and TRBJ2-1, with 10 nucleotides matching TRBD2. Germline CDR1 and CDR2: SGHRS and YFSETQ. V lost 0 bases and J lost 2; bases outside the gene matches: 8. This CDR3 has 18 residues. CDR3 coding DNA: TGCGCCAGCAGCTTGGGTCCCGGACTAGCGGATACCTACAATGAGCAGTTCTTC. Its translation is CASSLGPGLADTYNEQFF. Full variable domain (missing parts from reference TRBV5-1 and TRBJ2-1): KAGVTQTPRYLIKTRGQQVTLSCSPISGHRSVSWYQQTPGQGLQFLFEYFSETQRNKGNFPGRFSGRQFSNSRSEMNVSTLELGDSALYLCASSLGPGLADTYNEQFFGPGTRLTVL.

This chain connects TRBV21-1 to TRBJ2-7; TRBD1, the table's D call, lacks a check against the DNA. TRBV21-1 is designated a pseudogene. This CDR3 has 18 amino acids. In nucleotides, the CDR3 is TGTGCCAGCAGCAAGTGGGCAGGTTGGACTCAGGGGTCCACCGAGCAGTACTTC. It translates to CASSKWAGWTQGSTEQYF.

The V gene is TRBV5-1, the J gene TRBJ2-5; D is perhaps TRBD1 (5 bases). Germline lookup yields CDR1 SGHRS and CDR2 YFSETQ. V was shortened by 1 base and J by 5 bases, with 18 bases between the two germline ends. The CDR3 runs 16 residues. The CDR3 reads CASSLSDRPWRETQYF. CDR3 DNA: TGCGCCAGCAGCTTGTCCGACAGACCCTGGCGGGAGACCCAGTACTTC.

The genes are TRBV10-3 and TRBJ2-1; 9 bases agree with TRBD1. The CDR3 extends over 14 amino acids. Germline CDR1 ENHRY, CDR2 SYGVKD. V shed 6 bases and J 7 bases; nucleotides not matched to a gene: 7. The CDR3 loop reads CAIRAGQGKNEQFF. Here the CDR3 DNA reads TGTGCCATCAGAGCGGGACAGGGTAAAAATGAGCAGTTCTTC.

The J gene is TRBJ1-1, the V gene TRBV19, with D possibly matching TRBD1 (5 bases). Germline V gene sequence: CDR1 LNHDA, CDR2 SQIVND (reference sequence). Trimming pared 6 bases from V and 11 bases from J, leaving 13 bases between. The length of the CDR3 is 11 residues. CDR3 sequence reads: CASRSTAGAFF. CDR3 sequence (DNA): TGTGCCAGTAGGTCGACAGCGGGGGCTTTCTTT.

This clone showed up just once. The chain is built from TRBV27 and TRBJ2-7; the match to TRBD1 covers 9 bases. J gave up 4 bases and V 6 bases, and 7 bases lay outside the gene matches. The CDR3 has 14 residues. Per germline, CDR1 MNHEY and CDR2 SMNVEV (reference sequence). The CDR3 DNA is TGTGCCAGCAGCCCGGGACAGGGACAGTACGAGCAGTACTTC. It translates to CASSPGQGQYEQYF.

This clone occurred a few times. J is TRBJ2-1 and V is TRBV5-1; 8 nucleotides agree with TRBD2. From germline, CDR1 is SGHRS and CDR2 YFSETQ. CDR3 size: 15 residues. V lost 0 bases and J lost 3; bases outside the gene matches: 2. CDR3 nucleotides: TGCGCCAGCAGCTTGGGAGCGGGAGTCTACAATGAGCAGTTCTTC. It codes for CASSLGAGVYNEQFF. Complete variable domain (other parts from reference TRBV5-1 and TRBJ2-1): KAGVTQTPRYLIKTRGQQVTLSCSPISGHRSVSWYQQTPGQGLQFLFEYFSETQRNKGNFPGRFSGRQFSNSRSEMNVSTLELGDSALYLCASSLGAGVYNEQFFGPGTRLTVL.

V usage is TRBV25-1 and J usage is TRBJ1-4, with D possibly TRBD1 on 5 matching bases. V lost 4 bases and J 8 bases, leaving 17 bases between the germline ends. Per the germline V gene, CDR1 is MGHDK and CDR2 is SYGVNS. The CDR3 is made up of 15 amino acids. In DNA form, the CDR3 reads TGTGCCAGCAGTGCCTCAGCGGGGCGCGGGGAAAAACTGTTTTTT. Protein sequence: CASSASAGRGEKLFF.

The gene calls are TRBV2 and TRBJ2-7; TRBD2 agrees at 10 bases. The germline V gene has CDR1 SNHLY and CDR2 FYNNEI. V lost 2 bases and J lost 11; bases outside the gene matches: 9. This CDR3 has 14 amino acids. The CDR3 protein is CASSERGLAGVEYF. CDR3 nucleotide sequence: TGTGCCAGCAGTGAAAGGGGTCTAGCGGGAGTTGAGTACTTC.

There are a few counts of this clone. This chain connects TRBV13 to TRBJ1-3; D gene uncertain. The CDR3 loop spans 15 amino acids. Trimming pared 5 bases from V and 8 bases from J, leaving 19 bases between. Germline V gene sequence: CDR1 PRHDT, CDR2 FYEKMQ (reference sequence). CDR3: CASSDSRSMADTIYF. DNA for the CDR3: TGTGCCAGCAGCGACTCCCGTAGTATGGCAGACACCATATATTTT.